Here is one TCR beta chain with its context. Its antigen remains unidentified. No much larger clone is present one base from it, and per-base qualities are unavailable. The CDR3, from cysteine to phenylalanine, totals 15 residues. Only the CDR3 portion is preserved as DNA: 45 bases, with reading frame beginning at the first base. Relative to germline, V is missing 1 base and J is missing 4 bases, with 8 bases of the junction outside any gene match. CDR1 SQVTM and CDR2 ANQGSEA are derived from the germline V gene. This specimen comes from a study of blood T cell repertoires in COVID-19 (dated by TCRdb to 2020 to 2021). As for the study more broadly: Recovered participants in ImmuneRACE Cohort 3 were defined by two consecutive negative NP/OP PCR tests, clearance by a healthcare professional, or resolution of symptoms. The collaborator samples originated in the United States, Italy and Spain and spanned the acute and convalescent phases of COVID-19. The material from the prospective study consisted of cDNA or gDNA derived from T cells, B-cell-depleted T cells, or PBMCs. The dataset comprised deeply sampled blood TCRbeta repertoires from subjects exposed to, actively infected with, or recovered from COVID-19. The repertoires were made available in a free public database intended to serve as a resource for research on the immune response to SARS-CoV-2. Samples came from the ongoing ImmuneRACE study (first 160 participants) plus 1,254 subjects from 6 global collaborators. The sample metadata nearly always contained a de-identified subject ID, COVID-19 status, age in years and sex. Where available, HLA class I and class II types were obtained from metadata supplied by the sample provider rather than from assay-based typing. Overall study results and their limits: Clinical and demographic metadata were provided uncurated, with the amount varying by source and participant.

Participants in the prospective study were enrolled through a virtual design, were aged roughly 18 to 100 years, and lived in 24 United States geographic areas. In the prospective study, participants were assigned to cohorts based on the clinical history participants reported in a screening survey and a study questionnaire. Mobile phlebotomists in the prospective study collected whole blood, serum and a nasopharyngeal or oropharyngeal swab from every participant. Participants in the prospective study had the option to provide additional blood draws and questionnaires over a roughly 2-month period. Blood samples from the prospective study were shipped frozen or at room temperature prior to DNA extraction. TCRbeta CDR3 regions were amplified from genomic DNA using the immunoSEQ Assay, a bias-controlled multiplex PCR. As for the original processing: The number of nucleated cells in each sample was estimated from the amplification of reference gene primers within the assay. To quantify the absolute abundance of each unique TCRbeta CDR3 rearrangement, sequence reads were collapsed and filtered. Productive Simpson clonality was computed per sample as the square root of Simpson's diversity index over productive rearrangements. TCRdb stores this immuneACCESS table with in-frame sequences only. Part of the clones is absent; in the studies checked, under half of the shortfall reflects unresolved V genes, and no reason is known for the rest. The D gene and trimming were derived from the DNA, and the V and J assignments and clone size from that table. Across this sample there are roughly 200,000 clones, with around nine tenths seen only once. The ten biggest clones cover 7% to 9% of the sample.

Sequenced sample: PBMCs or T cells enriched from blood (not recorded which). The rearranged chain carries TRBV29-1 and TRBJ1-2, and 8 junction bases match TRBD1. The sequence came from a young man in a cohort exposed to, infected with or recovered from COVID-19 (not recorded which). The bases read TGCAGCGTTGAAGGGACAGGGAGGAAAAGCTATGGCTACACCTTC. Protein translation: CSVEGTGRKSYGYTF.